The entry below describes one T cell receptor (beta chain). Its antigen is still unknown. TCRdb reprocessed the reads with MiXCR, giving one entry per CDR3 protein. The sample holds around 450,000 distinct CDR3 sequences; roughly 30% are singletons and the top ten take roughly an eighth. The sample comes from a study of T cell repertoires in cytomegalovirus infection. For the study at large: Signatures in public TCR beta sequences pointed to both CMV infection and matching HLA type.

Study-level points and caveats: Based on cumulative public TCR beta family frequency, carriers of CMV plus the relevant HLA were identified. In two of eight donors, the top clonotype was HLA-C-restricted CMV-specific.

V was trimmed by 6 bases and J by 2 bases, leaving 17 bases between them. The CDR3 totals 15 residues. Germline CDR1 DFQATT, CDR2 SNEGSKA (reference sequence). The source of this sequence is a human donor in good health (CMV status not recorded). Some clones in this sample may be carry-over from other donors' samples. The specimen sequenced was PBMCs. This chain links TRBV20-1 with TRBJ2-4; D is perhaps TRBD1 (5 bases). The CDR3 coding sequence is TGCAGTGCCCCTGGGCAGGGAAGACCCAAAAACATTCAGTACTTC. Its translation is CSAPGQGRPKNIQYF.